One and the same sample provided the 17 T cell receptor beta chains below, sequenced in a study of vaccination and CD4 T cells after COVID-19. Documented treatment: approximately 10-day PBMC culture with coronavirus spike peptide pools or control peptides (ViraFEST assay). Their cognate antigens are unknown. Cultured CD4+ T cell DNA underwent sequencing with the Oncomine TCR Beta short-read assay. TCRdb ran MiXCR on the PCR reads and lists one entry per CDR3 protein. Here the sample spans around 13,000 distinct CDR3 sequences, around 60% being singletons. Source material: CD4+ T cells from blood, cultured in vitro. The source is a human donor who had recovered from COVID-19.

The chain couples TRBV19 to TRBJ1-5; no clear D. The germline V gene encodes CDR1 LNHDA and CDR2 SQIVND (reference sequence). With 9 bases removed from V and 0 bases from J, the gap between germline ends came to 6 bases. The CDR3 spans 12 residues. The CDR3 protein is CASMDSNQPQHF. The CDR3 coding sequence is TGTGCCAGCATGGATAGCAATCAGCCCCAGCATTTT.

This sequence joins TRBV10-3 and TRBJ2-1; 11 bases match TRBD2. CDR3 length: 16 residues. CDR1 is ENHRY, CDR2 SYGVKD, per germline. J gave up 7 bases and V 7 bases, and 12 bases lay outside the gene matches. The DNA for the CDR3 is TGTGCCATCAAGGGGACCGTAGCGGGAGGGCCAAATGAGCAGTTCTTC. Amino acid sequence: CAIKGTVAGGPNEQFF.

This clonotype was seen a few times. The V gene is TRBV10-3, the J gene TRBJ1-1, with a possible D match to TRBD1 (5 bases). The V gene's germline CDR1 is ENHRY and CDR2 SYGVKD. The CDR3 covers 11 residues. Trimming pared 2 bases from V and 11 bases from J, leaving 9 bases between. In nucleotides, the CDR3 is TGTGCCATCAGTGAGGGGGCGCGGGCTTTCTTT. Its translation: CAISEGARAFF.

This chain joins TRBV20-1 and TRBJ1-1; TRBD1 might be the D (5 bases). The V gene's germline CDR1 is DFQATT and CDR2 SNEGSKA (reference sequence). This CDR3 has 14 amino acids. CDR3 sequence reads: CSARGRQLNTEAFF. The CDR3 DNA is TGCAGCGCGCGGGGAAGACAGTTGAACACTGAAGCTTTCTTT.

The chain recombines TRBV4-2 with TRBJ2-1; TRBD2 aligns across 7 bases. Germline loops: CDR1 LGHNA, CDR2 YNFKEQ. V dropped 0 bases and J dropped 4; count of bases not matched to a gene: 6. The CDR3 consists of 16 residues. The CDR3 spells CASSQEAGVGYNEQFF. The CDR3 DNA reads as TGTGCCAGCAGCCAAGAGGCGGGAGTGGGTTACAATGAGCAGTTCTTC.

The rearrangement links TRBV6-2 or TRBV6-3 to TRBJ2-3; 11 nucleotides align to TRBD2. V was clipped by 5 bases and J by 7 bases; unmatched bases: 8. The CDR3 runs to 15 residues. CDR1 MNHEY and CDR2 SVGEGT come from the germline V gene. In nucleotides, the CDR3 is TGTGCCAGCAGTGGACGGTCTAGCGGGAGGCATACGCAGTATTTT. Protein: CASSGRSSGRHTQYF.

This clonotype was seen a handful of times. This sequence joins TRBV7-2 and TRBJ1-6; D possibly corresponds to TRBD1 (6 bases). This CDR3 comprises 15 residues. The germline CDR1 and CDR2 sequences are SGHTA and FQGNSA. Trimming removed 3 bases from V and 10 bases from J, with 16 bases in between. The CDR3 protein is CASSLGGLLDSPLHF. The CDR3 coding sequence is TGTGCCAGCAGCTTGGGGGGCCTGTTAGACTCACCCCTCCACTTT. Full variable domain (rest looked up from reference TRBV7-2 and TRBJ1-6): GAGVSQSPSNKVTEKGKDVELRCDPISGHTALYWYRQSLGQGLEFLIYFQGNSAPDKSGLPSDRFSAERTGGSVSTLTIQRTQQEDSAVYLCASSLGGLLDSPLHFGNGTRLTVT.

The rearrangement joins TRBV6-2 or TRBV6-3 to TRBJ2-1; D ambiguous. Trimming removed 6 bases at V and 0 bases at J, with 15 bases between. The CDR3 contains 16 residues. Germline CDR1 MNHEY, CDR2 SVGEGT. The CDR3 DNA reads as TGTGCCAGCAGGGATCTTGCGCCGAGCTCCTACAATGAGCAGTTCTTC. Translated: CASRDLAPSSYNEQFF.

V is TRBV7-2 and J is TRBJ2-7; 7 nucleotides line up with TRBD1. The trim removed 5 bases at V and 1 base at J, leaving 5 bases unmatched. The CDR3 runs to 14 residues. Per germline, CDR1 SGHTA and CDR2 FQGNSA. The CDR3 DNA reads TGTGCCAGCAGCAACCGGGACAGATCCTACGAGCAGTACTTC. As protein: CASSNRDRSYEQYF.

This chain links TRBV5-6 with TRBJ1-1; D is ambiguous. This CDR3 region has 13 residues. Germline V gene sequence: CDR1 SGHDT, CDR2 YYEEEE. The V gene lost 3 bases and the J gene lost 0 bases, with 6 bases spanning the gap. CDR3 residues: CASSSYLNTEAFF. CDR3 coding DNA: TGTGCCAGCAGCTCCTACCTGAACACTGAAGCTTTCTTT. Full variable domain (rest looked up from reference TRBV5-6 and TRBJ1-1): DAGVTQSPTHLIKTRGQQVTLRCSPKSGHDTVSWYQQALGQGPQFIFQYYEEEERQRGNFPDRFSGHQFPNYSSELNVNALLLGDSALYLCASSSYLNTEAFFGQGTRLTVV.

This clonotype was seen only a few times. This chain joins TRBV7-9 and TRBJ2-1; 9 positions match TRBD2. This CDR3 has 15 amino acids. Trimming took 5 bases from V and 7 from J; bases not matched to a gene: 9. Germline V gene sequence: CDR1 SEHNR, CDR2 FQNEAQ (reference sequence). The CDR3 DNA sequence: TGTGCCAGCAGCGGAAATAGCGGGAGCTTTAATGAGCAGTTCTTC. This encodes CASSGNSGSFNEQFF.

V usage is TRBV2 and J usage is TRBJ2-7; TRBD2 agrees at 8 bases. Germline loops: CDR1 SNHLY, CDR2 FYNNEI. J gave up 2 bases and V 7 bases, and 4 bases lay outside the gene matches. The CDR3 runs 13 residues. The CDR3 is CASKTSVTYEQYF. CDR3 bases: TGTGCCAGCAAGACTAGCGTCACCTACGAGCAGTACTTC.

This clonotype showed up just once. The chain links TRBV10-1 to TRBJ1-1; D is unresolved. CDR3 length: 17 residues. From germline, CDR1 is WNHNN and CDR2 SYGVQD (reference sequence). V was shortened by 0 bases and J by 0 bases, with 14 bases between the two germline ends. The DNA of the CDR3 is TGCGCCAGCAGTGAGTCAGGGAAACGGACGGTGAACACTGAAGCTTTCTTT. It specifies CASSESGKRTVNTEAFF.

This clonotype has just a few counts. This rearrangement joins TRBV25-1 to TRBJ2-3; D remains unclear. Germline V gives CDR1 MGHDK, CDR2 SYGVNS. Deletions cut 9 bases from V and 6 bases from J, with 13 bases between. The CDR3 totals 12 residues. CDR3 region: CASQTDGDTQYF. CDR3 coding DNA: TGTGCCAGTCAAACGGACGGGGATACGCAGTATTTT.

This clonotype occurred a few times. The chain couples TRBV20-1 to TRBJ1-5; the D is unclear. V gave up 2 bases and J gave up 3 bases, with 5 bases separating them. CDR1 and CDR2 from the germline V gene are DFQATT and SNEGSKA (reference sequence). The CDR3 is 12 amino acids. CDR3 bases: TGCAGTGCTAGATCCAACAATCAGCCCCAGCATTTT. This encodes CSARSNNQPQHF.

V gene TRBV5-1 combines with J gene TRBJ2-7; 8 bases are a match to TRBD1. The CDR3 extends over 14 amino acids. The germline CDR1 and CDR2 sequences are SGHRS and YFSETQ. V lost 2 bases and J lost 2; bases outside the gene matches: 3. For the CDR3, the DNA is TGCGCCAGCAGCTTACAGGGGGAAACCTACGAGCAGTACTTC. This sequence encodes CASSLQGETYEQYF. Using reference TRBV5-1 and TRBJ2-7 for the parts outside the CDR3, the full variable domain is KAGVTQTPRYLIKTRGQQVTLSCSPISGHRSVSWYQQTPGQGLQFLFEYFSETQRNKGNFPGRFSGRQFSNSRSEMNVSTLELGDSALYLCASSLQGETYEQYFGPGTRLTVT.

CDR3 amino acids: CASSSSNYGYTF. CDR3 in DNA: TGTGCTAGTTCATCGAGTAACTATGGCTACACCTTC. The chain has TRBV12-5 and TRBJ1-2; the D is unclear. The germline V and J ends were trimmed by 8 bases and 1 base, with 8 bases remaining between them. There are 12 residues in the CDR3. Germline CDR1 is LGHNT and CDR2 is FRNRAP. The complete variable domain, with remaining parts taken from reference TRBV12-5 and TRBJ1-2, reads DARVTQTPRHKVTEMGQEVTMRCQPILGHNTVFWYRQTMMQGLELLAYFRNRAPLDDSGMPKDRFSAEMPDATLATLKIQPSEPRDSAVYFCASSSSNYGYTFGSGTRLTVV.